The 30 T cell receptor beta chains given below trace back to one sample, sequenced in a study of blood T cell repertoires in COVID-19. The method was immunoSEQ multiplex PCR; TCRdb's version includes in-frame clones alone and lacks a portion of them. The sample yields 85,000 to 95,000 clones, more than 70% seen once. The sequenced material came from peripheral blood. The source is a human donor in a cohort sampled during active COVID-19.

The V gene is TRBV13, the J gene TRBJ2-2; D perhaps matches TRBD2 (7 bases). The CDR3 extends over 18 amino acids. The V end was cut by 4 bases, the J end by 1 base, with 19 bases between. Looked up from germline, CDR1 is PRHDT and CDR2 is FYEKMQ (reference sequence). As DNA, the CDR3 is TGTGCCAGCAGCTCTGTGCTCCGGGGGGCTCTGAACACCGGGGAGCTGTTTTTT. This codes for CASSSVLRGALNTGELFF.

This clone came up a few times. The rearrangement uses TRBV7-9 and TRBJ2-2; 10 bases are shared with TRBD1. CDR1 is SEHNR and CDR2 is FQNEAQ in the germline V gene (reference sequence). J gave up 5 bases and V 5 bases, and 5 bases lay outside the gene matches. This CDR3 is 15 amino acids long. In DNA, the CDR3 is TGTGCCAGCAGCCCCAGGACAGGGGGGACCGGGGAGCTGTTTTTT. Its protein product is CASSPRTGGTGELFF.

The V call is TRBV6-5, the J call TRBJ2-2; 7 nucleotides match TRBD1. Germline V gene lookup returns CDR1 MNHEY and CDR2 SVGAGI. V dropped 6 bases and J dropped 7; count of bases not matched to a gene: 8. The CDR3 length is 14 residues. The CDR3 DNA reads TGTGCCAGCAGCACCGACAGGGTAGGCGGGGAGCTGTTTTTT. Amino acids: CASSTDRVGGELFF.

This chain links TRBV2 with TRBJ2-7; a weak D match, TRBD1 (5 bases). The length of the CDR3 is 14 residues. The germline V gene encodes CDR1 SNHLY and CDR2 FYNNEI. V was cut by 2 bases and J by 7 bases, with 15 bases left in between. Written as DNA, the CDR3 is TGTGCCAGCAGTGAATCGGACATCCCGTCGGAGCAGTACTTC. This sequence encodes CASSESDIPSEQYF. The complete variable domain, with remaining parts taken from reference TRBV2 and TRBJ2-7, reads EPEVTQTPSHQVTQMGQEVILRCVPISNHLYFYWYRQILGQKVEFLVSFYNNEISEKSEIFDDQFSVERPDGSNFTLKIRSTKLEDSAMYFCASSESDIPSEQYFGPGTRLTVT.

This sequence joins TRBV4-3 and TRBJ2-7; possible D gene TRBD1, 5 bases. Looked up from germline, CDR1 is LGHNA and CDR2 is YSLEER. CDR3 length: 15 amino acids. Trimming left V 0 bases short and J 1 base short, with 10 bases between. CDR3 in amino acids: CASSQDQGGSYEQYF. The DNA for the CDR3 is TGCGCCAGCAGCCAAGATCAGGGTGGGTCCTACGAGCAGTACTTC.

The CDR3, as DNA: TGTGCCAGCAGTTCGGGAGGTCAAATCTACGAGCAGTACTTC. Translation: CASSSGGQIYEQYF. The chain recombines TRBV28 with TRBJ2-7; TRBD2 matches at 7 bases. Germline CDR1 and CDR2: MDHEN and SYDVKM. V lost 4 bases to trimming and J lost 3 bases; unmatched junction nucleotides: 6. The CDR3 has 14 residues.

This CDR3 is CASSPNSVEAFF. Written as DNA, the CDR3 is TGTGCCAGCAGCCCGAACTCCGTTGAAGCTTTCTTT. The chain is built from TRBV12-3 or TRBV12-4 and TRBJ1-1; no clear D gene. This CDR3 comprises 12 residues. Trimming removed 6 bases at V and 7 bases at J, with 12 bases between.

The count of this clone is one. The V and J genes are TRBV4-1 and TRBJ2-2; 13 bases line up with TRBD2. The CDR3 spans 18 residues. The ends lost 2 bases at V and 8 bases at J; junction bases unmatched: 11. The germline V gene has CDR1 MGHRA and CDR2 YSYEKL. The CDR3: CASSQRTGLAGPAGELFF. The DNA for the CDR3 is TGCGCCAGCAGCCAAAGGACGGGACTAGCGGGACCCGCGGGGGAGCTGTTTTTT.

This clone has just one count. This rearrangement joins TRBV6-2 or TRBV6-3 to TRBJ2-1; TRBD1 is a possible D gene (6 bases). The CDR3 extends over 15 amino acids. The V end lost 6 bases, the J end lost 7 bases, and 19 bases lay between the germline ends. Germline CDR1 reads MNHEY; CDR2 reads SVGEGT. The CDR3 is CASSQGWADRNEQFF. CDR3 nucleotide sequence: TGTGCCAGCAGCCAGGGGTGGGCGGATCGGAATGAGCAGTTCTTC.

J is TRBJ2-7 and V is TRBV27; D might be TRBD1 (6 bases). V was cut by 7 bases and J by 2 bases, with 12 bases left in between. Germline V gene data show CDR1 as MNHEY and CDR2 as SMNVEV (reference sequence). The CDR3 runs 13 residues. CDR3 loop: CASIPDSTYEQYF. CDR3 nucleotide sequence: TGTGCCAGCATTCCGGACAGCACCTACGAGCAGTACTTC.

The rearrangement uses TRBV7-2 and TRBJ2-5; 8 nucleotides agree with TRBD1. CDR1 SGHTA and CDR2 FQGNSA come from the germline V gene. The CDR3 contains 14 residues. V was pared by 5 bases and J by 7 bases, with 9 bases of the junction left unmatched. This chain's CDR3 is CASSLGQGIGTQYF. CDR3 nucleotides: TGTGCCAGCAGCCTTGGACAGGGCATCGGGACCCAGTACTTC.

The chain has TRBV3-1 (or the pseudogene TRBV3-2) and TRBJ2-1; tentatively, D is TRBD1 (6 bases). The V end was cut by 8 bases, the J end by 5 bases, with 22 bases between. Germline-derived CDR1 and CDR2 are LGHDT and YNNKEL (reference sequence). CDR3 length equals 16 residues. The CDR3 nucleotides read TGTGCCAGCGGAATACGGACAGCCGTATTGAACAATGAGCAGTTCTTC. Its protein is CASGIRTAVLNNEQFF.

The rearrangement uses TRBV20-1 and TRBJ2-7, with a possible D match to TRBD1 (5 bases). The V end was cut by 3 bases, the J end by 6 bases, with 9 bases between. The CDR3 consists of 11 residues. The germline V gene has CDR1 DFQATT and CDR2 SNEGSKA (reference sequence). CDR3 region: CSASQGGEQYF. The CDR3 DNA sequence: TGCAGTGCTAGCCAGGGTGGCGAGCAGTACTTC.

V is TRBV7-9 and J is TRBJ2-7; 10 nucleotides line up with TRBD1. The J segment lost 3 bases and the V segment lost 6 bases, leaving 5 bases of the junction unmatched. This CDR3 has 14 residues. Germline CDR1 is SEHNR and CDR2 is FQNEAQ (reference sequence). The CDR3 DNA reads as TGTGCCAGCAGTCTGGGACAGGGGTACTACGAGCAGTACTTC. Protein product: CASSLGQGYYEQYF.

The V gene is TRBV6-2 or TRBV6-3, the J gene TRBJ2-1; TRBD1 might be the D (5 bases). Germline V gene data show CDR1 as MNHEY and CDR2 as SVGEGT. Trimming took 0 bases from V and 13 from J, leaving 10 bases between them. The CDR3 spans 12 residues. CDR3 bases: TGTGCCAGCAGTTACTCTGGCAGGGTTCAGTTCTTC. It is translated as CASSYSGRVQFF.

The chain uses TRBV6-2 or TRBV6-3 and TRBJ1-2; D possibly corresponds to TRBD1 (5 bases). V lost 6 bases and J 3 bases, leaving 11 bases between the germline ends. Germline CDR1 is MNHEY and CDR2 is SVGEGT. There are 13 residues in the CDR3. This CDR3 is CASSPGGYYGYTF. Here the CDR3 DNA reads TGTGCCAGCAGCCCGGGGGGGTACTATGGCTACACCTTC.

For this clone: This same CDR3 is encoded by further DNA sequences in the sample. The CDR3 region has the DNA TGTGCCAGCAGTTTACTTAATCAGCCCCAGCATTTT. Amino acids: CASSLLNQPQHF. The genes are TRBV12-3 or TRBV12-4 and TRBJ1-5; D gene unclear. The V end lost 2 bases, the J end lost 4 bases, and 3 bases lay between the germline ends. This CDR3 comprises 12 residues.

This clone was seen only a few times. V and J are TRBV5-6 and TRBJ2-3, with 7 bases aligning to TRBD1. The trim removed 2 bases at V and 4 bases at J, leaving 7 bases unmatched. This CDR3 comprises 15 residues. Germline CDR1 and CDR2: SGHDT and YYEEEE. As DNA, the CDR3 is TGTGCCAGCAGCTTCCGACAGGGTGGCGCAGATACGCAGTATTTT. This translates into CASSFRQGGADTQYF.

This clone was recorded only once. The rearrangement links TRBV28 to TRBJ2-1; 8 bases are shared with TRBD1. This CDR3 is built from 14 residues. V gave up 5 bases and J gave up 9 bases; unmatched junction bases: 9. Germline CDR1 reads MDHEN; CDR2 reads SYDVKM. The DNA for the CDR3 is TGTGCCAGCAGTAGCCGGAGGACAGGGATTGAGCAGTTCTTC. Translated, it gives CASSSRRTGIEQFF.

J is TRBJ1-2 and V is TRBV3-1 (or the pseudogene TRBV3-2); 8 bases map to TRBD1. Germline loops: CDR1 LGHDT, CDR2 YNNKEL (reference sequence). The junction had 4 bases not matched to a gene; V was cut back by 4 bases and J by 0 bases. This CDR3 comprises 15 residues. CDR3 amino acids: CASSPGTGANYGYTF. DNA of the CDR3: TGTGCCAGCAGCCCAGGGACAGGAGCTAACTATGGCTACACCTTC.

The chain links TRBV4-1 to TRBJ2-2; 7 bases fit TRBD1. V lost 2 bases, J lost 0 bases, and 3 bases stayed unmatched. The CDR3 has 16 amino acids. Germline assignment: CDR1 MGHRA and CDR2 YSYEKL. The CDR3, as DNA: TGCGCCAGCAGCCAAAGGACAGGACCGAACACCGGGGAGCTGTTTTTT. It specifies CASSQRTGPNTGELFF.

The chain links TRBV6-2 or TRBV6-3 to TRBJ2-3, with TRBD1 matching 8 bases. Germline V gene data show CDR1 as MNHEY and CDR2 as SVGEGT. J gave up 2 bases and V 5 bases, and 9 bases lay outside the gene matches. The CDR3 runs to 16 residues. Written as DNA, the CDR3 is TGTGCCAGCAGTCCCGGGACAGGTTCGCTCACAGATACGCAGTATTTT. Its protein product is CASSPGTGSLTDTQYF.

The CDR3 here is CASSLDGSNDQPQHF. The CDR3 bases are TGCGCCAGCAGCTTGGACGGTTCAAACGATCAGCCCCAGCATTTT. J is TRBJ1-5 and V is TRBV5-1; D is uncertain. The germline gives CDR1 SGHRS, CDR2 YFSETQ. The V end lost 0 bases, the J end lost 5 bases, and 12 bases lay between the germline ends. The CDR3 is made up of 15 amino acids.

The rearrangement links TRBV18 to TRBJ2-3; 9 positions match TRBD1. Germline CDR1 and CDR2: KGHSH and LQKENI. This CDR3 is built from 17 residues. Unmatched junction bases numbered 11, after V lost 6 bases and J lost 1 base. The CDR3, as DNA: TGTGCCAGCTCCCAACAGGGGACAGGGTCAGGCACAGATACGCAGTATTTT. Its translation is CASSQQGTGSGTDTQYF.

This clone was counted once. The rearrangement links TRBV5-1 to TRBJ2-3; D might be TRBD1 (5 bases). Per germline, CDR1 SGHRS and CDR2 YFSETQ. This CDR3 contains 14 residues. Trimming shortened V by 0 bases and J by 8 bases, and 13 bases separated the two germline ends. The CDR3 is CASSLAQGHGTQYF. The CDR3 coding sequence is TGCGCCAGCAGCTTGGCTCAGGGCCACGGTACGCAGTATTTT.

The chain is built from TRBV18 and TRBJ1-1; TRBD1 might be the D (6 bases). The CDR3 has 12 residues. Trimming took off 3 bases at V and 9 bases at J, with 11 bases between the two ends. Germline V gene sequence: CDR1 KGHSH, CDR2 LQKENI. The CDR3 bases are TGTGCCAGCTCACCCTCAGGGGCTCAAGCTTTCTTT. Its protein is CASSPSGAQAFF.

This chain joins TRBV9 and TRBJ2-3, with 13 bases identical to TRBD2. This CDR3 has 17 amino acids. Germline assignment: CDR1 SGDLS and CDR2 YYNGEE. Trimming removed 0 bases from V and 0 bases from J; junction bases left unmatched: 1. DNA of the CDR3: TGTGCCAGCAGCGTAGAGGGACTAGCGGGGAGCACAGATACGCAGTATTTT. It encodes CASSVEGLAGSTDTQYF.

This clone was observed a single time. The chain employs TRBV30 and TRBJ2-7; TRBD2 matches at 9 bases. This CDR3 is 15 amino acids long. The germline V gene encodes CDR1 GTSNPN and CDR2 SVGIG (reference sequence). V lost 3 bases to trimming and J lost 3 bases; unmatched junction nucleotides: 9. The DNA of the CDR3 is TGTGCCTGGAGCCTCAAGACTAGCGGATACTACGAGCAGTACTTC. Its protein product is CAWSLKTSGYYEQYF.

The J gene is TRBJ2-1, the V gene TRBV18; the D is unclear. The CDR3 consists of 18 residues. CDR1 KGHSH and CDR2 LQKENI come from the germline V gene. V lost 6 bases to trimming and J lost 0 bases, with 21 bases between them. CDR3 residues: CASSLHPLDLSSYNEQFF. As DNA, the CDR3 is TGTGCCAGCTCCTTACACCCCCTAGATTTGAGCTCCTACAATGAGCAGTTCTTC.

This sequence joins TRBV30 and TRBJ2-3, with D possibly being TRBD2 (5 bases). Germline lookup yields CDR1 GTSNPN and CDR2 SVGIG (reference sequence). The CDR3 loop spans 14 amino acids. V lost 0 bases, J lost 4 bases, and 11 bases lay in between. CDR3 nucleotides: TGTGCCTGGAGTGTACGAGGGCACGCAGATACGCAGTATTTT. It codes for CAWSVRGHADTQYF. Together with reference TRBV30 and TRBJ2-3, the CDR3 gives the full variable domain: SQTIHQWPATLVQPVGSPLSLECTVEGTSNPNLYWYRQAAGRGLQLLFYSVGIGQISSEVPQNLSASRPQDRQFILSSKKLLLSDSGFYLCAWSVRGHADTQYFGPGTRLTVL.